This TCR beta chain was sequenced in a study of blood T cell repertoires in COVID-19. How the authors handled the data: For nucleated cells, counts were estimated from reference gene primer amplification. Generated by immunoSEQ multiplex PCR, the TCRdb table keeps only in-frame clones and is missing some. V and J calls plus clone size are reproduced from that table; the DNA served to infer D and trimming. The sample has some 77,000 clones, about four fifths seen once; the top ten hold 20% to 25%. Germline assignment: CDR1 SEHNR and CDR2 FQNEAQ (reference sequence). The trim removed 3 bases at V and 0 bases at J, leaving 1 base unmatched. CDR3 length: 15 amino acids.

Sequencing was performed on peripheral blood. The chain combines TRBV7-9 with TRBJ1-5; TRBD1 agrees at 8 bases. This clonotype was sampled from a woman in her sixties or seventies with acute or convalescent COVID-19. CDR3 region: CASSLGTGSNQPQHF. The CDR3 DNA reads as TGTGCCAGCAGCTTGGGGACAGGTAGCAATCAGCCCCAGCATTTT.